This note documents a single T cell receptor beta chain sequence. The antigen is unknown. V was clipped by 6 bases and J by 2 bases, with 9 bases between them. Germline lookup yields CDR1 WSHSY and CDR2 SAAADI. The CDR3 covers 13 residues. Primers for the PCR totalled 60 Vbeta and 13 Jbeta. Some clones are missing from TCRdb's copy, which holds only in-frame ones; the method was immunoSEQ multiplex PCR. The sample lists 150,000 to 200,000 clones, roughly 87% occurring once. The sample comes from a study of cytomegalovirus exposure and HLA in healthy donors. Study results and limitations: Most TCR beta V segments were productive about 90% or about 30% of the time in an earlier analysis.

The V call is TRBV10-2, the J call TRBJ2-3, with no clear D. This clonotype was sampled from a woman aged 45 to 65 in good health and CMV-seronegative. Input material: PBMCs. The CDR3 DNA is TGCGCCAGCAGCCCTCCCTCCACAGATACGCAGTATTTT. Its translation: CASSPPSTDTQYF.